Listed here are 31 T cell receptor beta chains from one sample, sequenced in a study of early T cells in non-severe SARS-CoV-2 infection. TCRdb reanalysed the 5' RACE reads using MiXCR and keeps one entry per CDR3 protein. The sample contains tens of thousands of distinct CDR3 sequences, roughly 5% of which appear only once. This material consisted of whole blood, taken at baseline. Every receptor here comes from an adult who was a healthcare worker with PCR-confirmed SARS-CoV-2 infection or an uninfected control (not recorded which).

The CDR3 reads CASRTRDTGELFF. Written as DNA, the CDR3 is TGTGCCAGCAGAACCAGGGACACCGGGGAGCTGTTTTTT. The chain employs TRBV6-5 and TRBJ2-2, with a tentative D call TRBD1 (5 bases). This CDR3 comprises 13 residues. Germline CDR1 MNHEY, CDR2 SVGAGI. V lost 6 bases, J lost 3 bases, and 8 bases lay in between.

Many counts were recorded for this clonotype. The genes are TRBV6-5 and TRBJ2-7, with D possibly being TRBD1 or TRBD2 (6 bases each). Trimming cost V 6 bases and J 0 bases, with 15 bases left between them. This CDR3 is built from 15 residues. Germline CDR1 reads MNHEY; CDR2 reads SVGAGI. CDR3 region: CASSPLGGASYEQYF. DNA of the CDR3: TGTGCCAGCAGCCCCCTCGGGGGCGCCTCCTACGAGCAGTACTTC.

This clonotype showed up many times. The chain carries TRBV5-1 and TRBJ2-7; 7 bases are shared with TRBD1. Looked up from germline, CDR1 is SGHRS and CDR2 is YFSETQ. This CDR3 region has 16 residues. Trimming took 0 bases from V and 1 from J; bases not matched to a gene: 7. CDR3 region: CASSLVGQPSSYEQYF. DNA for the CDR3: TGCGCCAGCAGCTTGGTGGGACAGCCATCTTCCTACGAGCAGTACTTC.

This clonotype occurred many times. This rearrangement joins TRBV10-2 to TRBJ2-7; unclear D gene. Germline CDR1 reads WSHSY; CDR2 reads SAAADI. The CDR3 consists of 12 residues. V lost 4 bases and J lost 12, with 16 bases in between. The CDR3 DNA is TGCGCCAGCAGTGGTCTGGTCCCAGATCGGTACTTC. As protein: CASSGLVPDRYF.

This clonotype was counted only a few times. The V call is TRBV7-3, the J call TRBJ2-5, with a weak D call TRBD1 (6 bases). Deletions cut 3 bases from V and 4 bases from J, with 12 bases between. CDR3 length equals 14 residues. Germline CDR1 reads SGHTA; CDR2 reads FQGTGA. DNA for the CDR3: TGTGCCAGCAGCTTCACAGGGATGGGAGAGACCCAGTACTTC. Translated: CASSFTGMGETQYF.

This clonotype has a count of ten or more. The chain has TRBV6-1 and TRBJ1-5, with 12 bases aligning to TRBD1. The CDR3 sequence is 14 residues long. The ends lost 10 bases at V and 3 bases at J; junction bases unmatched: 4. Germline CDR1 MNHNS, CDR2 SASEGT. CDR3 protein: CATGDRGPNQPQHF. The CDR3 region has the DNA TGTGCCACCGGGGACAGGGGGCCCAATCAGCCCCAGCATTTT.

The chain links TRBV29-1 to TRBJ1-2, with a possible D match to TRBD1 (5 bases). Germline V gene sequence: CDR1 SQVTM, CDR2 ANQGSEA. The CDR3 runs to 15 residues. Trimming took off 0 bases at V and 8 bases at J, with 19 bases between the two ends. The CDR3 spells CSVEDRASGVQGYTF. The CDR3 DNA sequence: TGCAGCGTTGAAGATCGAGCTTCGGGGGTACAGGGCTACACCTTC.

The rearrangement joins TRBV5-1 to TRBJ2-2; D ambiguous. Germline loops: CDR1 SGHRS, CDR2 YFSETQ. The CDR3 runs 14 residues. V lost 6 bases to trimming and J lost 5 bases, with 14 bases between them. The CDR3 spells CASTSDVGTGELFF. In nucleotides, the CDR3 is TGCGCCAGCACCTCCGACGTGGGGACCGGGGAGCTGTTTTTT. Variable domain in full (rest from reference TRBV5-1 and TRBJ2-2): KAGVTQTPRYLIKTRGQQVTLSCSPISGHRSVSWYQQTPGQGLQFLFEYFSETQRNKGNFPGRFSGRQFSNSRSEMNVSTLELGDSALYLCASTSDVGTGELFFGEGSRLTVL.

The gene calls are TRBV7-9 and TRBJ2-3; D gene uncertain. This CDR3 is 12 amino acids long. Per the germline V gene, CDR1 is SEHNR and CDR2 is FQNEAQ (reference sequence). V was trimmed by 4 bases and J by 2 bases, leaving 4 bases between them. Here the CDR3 reads CASSSTTDTQYF. Written as DNA, the CDR3 is TGTGCCAGCAGCTCCACCACAGATACGCAGTATTTT.

This clonotype has at least ten counts. The rearrangement uses TRBV11-2 and TRBJ2-3, with TRBD2 identical over 10 bases. V shed 4 bases, J shed 5 bases, and the junction held 9 bases outside the gene matches. The germline V gene encodes CDR1 SGHAT and CDR2 FQNNGV. The CDR3 is made up of 16 amino acids. CDR3 region: CASSSLAGGRGDTQYF. CDR3 DNA: TGTGCCAGCAGCTCGTTAGCGGGAGGAAGAGGAGATACGCAGTATTTT.

There are many counts of this clonotype. The rearrangement links TRBV2 to TRBJ1-2, with 9 bases identical to TRBD1. V shed 6 bases, J shed 4 bases, and the junction held 6 bases outside the gene matches. This CDR3 is 14 amino acids long. Germline loops: CDR1 SNHLY, CDR2 FYNNEI. The CDR3 reads CASRGDRVAYGYTF. The CDR3 nucleotides are TGTGCCAGCAGGGGGGACAGGGTGGCCTATGGCTACACCTTC.

This clonotype occurred many times. The chain couples TRBV3-1 to TRBJ2-6, with 7 bases aligning to TRBD1. Germline loops: CDR1 LGHDT, CDR2 YNNKEL (reference sequence). The CDR3 has 17 amino acids. V lost 1 base to trimming and J lost 0 bases; unmatched junction nucleotides: 3. CDR3 loop: CASSQGGGTSGANVLTF. The CDR3 nucleotides read TGTGCCAGCAGCCAAGGAGGGGGCACCTCTGGGGCCAACGTCCTGACTTTC. Combining the CDR3 with reference TRBV3-1 and TRBJ2-6 gives the whole variable domain DTAVSQTPKYLVTQMGNDKSIKCEQNLGHDTMYWYKQDSKKFLKIMFSYNNKELIINETVPNRFSPKSPDKAHLNLHINSLELGDSAVYFCASSQGGGTSGANVLTFGAGSRLTVL.

This clonotype came up many times. This sequence joins TRBV6-1 and TRBJ2-1, with a tentative D call TRBD1 (6 bases). Germline V CDR1 and CDR2: MNHNS, SASEGT. The CDR3 is 12 amino acids. Trimming removed 3 bases at V and 13 bases at J, with 13 bases between. The CDR3 here is CASSEPGQTQFF. The CDR3 bases are TGTGCCAGCAGTGAGCCCGGACAGACCCAGTTCTTC.

This clonotype was picked up many times. The chain uses TRBV30 and TRBJ2-3; D unresolved. V lost 2 bases and J lost 0, with 6 bases in between. The germline V gene encodes CDR1 GTSNPN and CDR2 SVGIG (reference sequence). This CDR3 region has 13 residues. The CDR3 bases are TGTGCCTGGAGTCACAGTAGCACAGATACGCAGTATTTT. Amino acids: CAWSHSSTDTQYF.

This clonotype was picked up many times. The genes are TRBV7-2 and TRBJ2-3, with 10 bases that match TRBD2. This CDR3 is 15 amino acids long. Germline V lookup: CDR1 SGHTA, CDR2 FQGNSA. The trim removed 6 bases at V and 3 bases at J, leaving 6 bases unmatched. DNA of the CDR3: TGTGCCAGCAGACTGGGACTAGCGAAGACAGATACGCAGTATTTT. It codes for CASRLGLAKTDTQYF.

This clonotype was observed at least ten times. This sequence joins TRBV7-3 and TRBJ1-1; TRBD1 matches at 8 bases. The V segment lost 5 bases and the J segment 7 bases; nucleotides outside the gene matches: 12. Germline V gene data show CDR1 as SGHTA and CDR2 as FQGTGA. This CDR3 is 15 amino acids long. The CDR3 DNA sequence: TGTGCCAGCAGCCCCCAGACAGGGGCCAGGGGTGAAGCTTTCTTT. This gives the protein CASSPQTGARGEAFF.

The chain combines TRBV27 with TRBJ2-7, with TRBD2 as a possible D gene (7 bases). The CDR3 extends over 12 amino acids. Germline values: CDR1 MNHEY, CDR2 SMNVEV (reference sequence). The ends were cut back, 7 bases at V and 4 bases at J, with 11 bases in the middle. The CDR3: CASMGGGYEQYF. The DNA of the CDR3 is TGTGCCAGCATGGGAGGGGGGTACGAGCAGTACTTC.

This clonotype was counted at least ten times. The rearrangement links TRBV29-1 to TRBJ1-1; possible D gene TRBD1, 6 bases. The CDR3 extends over 16 amino acids. Trimming pared 7 bases from V and 4 bases from J, leaving 25 bases between. Germline CDR1 is SQVTM and CDR2 is ANQGSEA. The CDR3: CSAIPGQETWGTEAFF. As DNA, the CDR3 is TGCAGCGCGATACCGGGACAAGAGACCTGGGGCACTGAAGCTTTCTTT.

This clonotype was picked up a small number of times. V and J are TRBV5-6 and TRBJ1-5; D is uncertain. CDR3 length equals 15 residues. V gave up 1 base and J gave up 5 bases, with 13 bases separating them. Germline-derived CDR1 and CDR2 are SGHDT and YYEEEE. DNA for the CDR3: TGTGCCAGCAGCTTGAACTCTTTGCAGCATCAGCCCCAGCATTTT. Translated, it gives CASSLNSLQHQPQHF. The variable domain in full, with the rest retrieved from reference TRBV5-6 and TRBJ1-5, is DAGVTQSPTHLIKTRGQQVTLRCSPKSGHDTVSWYQQALGQGPQFIFQYYEEEERQRGNFPDRFSGHQFPNYSSELNVNALLLGDSALYLCASSLNSLQHQPQHFGDGTRLSIL.

The chain carries TRBV12-3 or TRBV12-4 and TRBJ2-1, with D tentatively TRBD2 (6 bases). Trimming removed 8 bases from V and 3 bases from J, with 17 bases in between. CDR3 length: 15 residues. The CDR3 reads CASSTGSSGYNEQFF. In DNA, the CDR3 is TGTGCCAGCTCCACCGGGAGTAGTGGCTACAATGAGCAGTTCTTC.

The gene calls are TRBV29-1 and TRBJ2-3, with D possibly matching TRBD1 (5 bases). This CDR3 is built from 12 residues. Trimming stripped 5 bases from V and 4 bases from J, with 10 bases between. Germline V gene data show CDR1 as SQVTM and CDR2 as ANQGSEA. The CDR3 DNA follows: TGCAGCGTTAGAGAAGGGGCAGATACGCAGTATTTT. Translation gives CSVREGADTQYF.

This clonotype was counted at least ten times. The rearrangement uses TRBV4-1 and TRBJ2-7, with D perhaps matching TRBD1 (5 bases). This CDR3 region has 15 residues. CDR1 is MGHRA and CDR2 is YSYEKL in the germline V gene. V was trimmed by 2 bases and J by 6 bases, leaving 17 bases between them. CDR3 loop: CASSQRAPGIGEQYF. CDR3 sequence (DNA): TGCGCCAGCAGCCAACGGGCCCCAGGGATTGGCGAGCAGTACTTC.

This clonotype was seen repeatedly, ten times or more. The chain couples TRBV7-9 to TRBJ2-5; D possibly corresponds to TRBD1 (5 bases). V lost 6 bases to trimming and J lost 5 bases, with 16 bases between them. This CDR3 is built from 14 residues. Germline V lookup: CDR1 SEHNR, CDR2 FQNEAQ (reference sequence). CDR3 protein: CASRRRGPEETQYF. CDR3 DNA sequence: TGTGCCAGCAGACGTAGGGGCCCAGAGGAGACCCAGTACTTC.

This clonotype came up many times. The chain employs TRBV12-3 or TRBV12-4 and TRBJ1-4, with D unresolved. The V end was cut by 5 bases, the J end by 8 bases, with 18 bases between. The CDR3 contains 15 residues. This CDR3 is CASSGSYPQIEKLFF. The CDR3, as DNA: TGTGCCAGCAGTGGATCATATCCCCAGATCGAAAAACTGTTTTTT.

This clonotype was picked up many times. The genes are TRBV11-3 and TRBJ2-1, with 12 positions matching TRBD2. The CDR3 contains 18 residues. CDR1 SGHNT and CDR2 YENEEA come from the germline V gene. V shed 4 bases, J shed 0 bases, and the junction held 7 bases outside the gene matches. The CDR3 here is CASSSGLAGPSSYNEQFF. Here the CDR3 DNA reads TGTGCCAGCAGCTCGGGACTAGCGGGTCCAAGCTCCTACAATGAGCAGTTCTTC.

This clonotype was seen at least ten times. In nucleotides, the CDR3 is TGTGCCATCAGGGAAGTCGTGAAGGGCGAGCAGTACTTC. Protein: CAIREVVKGEQYF. The gene calls are TRBV10-3 and TRBJ2-7; D gene unclear. Trimming left V 6 bases short and J 6 bases short, with 15 bases between. This CDR3 comprises 13 residues. Germline V gene sequence: CDR1 ENHRY, CDR2 SYGVKD.

On this clonotype itself: This may be a read error, as it is one base from a much larger clone. The chain carries TRBV11-2 and TRBJ2-2, with D uncertain. The CDR3 loop spans 16 amino acids. Per germline, CDR1 SGHAT and CDR2 FQNNGV. CDR3 coding DNA: TGTACCAGCAGCTTAATGGGCCGGTCGAACACCGGGGAGCTGTTTTTT. Its protein product is CTSSLMGRSNTGELFF.

The rearrangement joins TRBV20-1 to TRBJ2-7; 10 nucleotides agree with TRBD2. The CDR3 is 14 amino acids. From germline, CDR1 is DFQATT and CDR2 SNEGSKA (reference sequence). J lost 10 bases, V lost 5 bases, and 14 bases had no gene match. CDR3 sequence: CSAGNLAGVEYQYF. CDR3 nucleotides: TGCAGTGCTGGGAATCTAGCGGGAGTAGAGTACCAGTACTTC.

The chain combines TRBV2 with TRBJ2-1; 13 nucleotides align to TRBD2. This CDR3 has 14 residues. Germline lookup yields CDR1 SNHLY and CDR2 FYNNEI. The ends lost 8 bases at V and 6 bases at J; junction bases unmatched: 4. The CDR3 bases are TGTGCCAGCTGGGGACTAGCGGGAACCAATGAGCAGTTCTTC. Its protein is CASWGLAGTNEQFF.

There are a few counts of this clonotype. The rearrangement uses TRBV12-3 or TRBV12-4 and TRBJ2-1, with 7 bases that match TRBD1. V was clipped by 6 bases and J by 7 bases; unmatched bases: 12. CDR3 length equals 15 residues. This chain's CDR3 is CASRGTERALNEQFF. The CDR3 nucleotides read TGTGCCAGCAGGGGGACAGAGAGGGCCCTGAATGAGCAGTTCTTC.

This clonotype was found many times. The rearrangement joins TRBV9 to TRBJ2-3; 11 nucleotides match TRBD2. The CDR3 has 16 amino acids. Germline V lookup: CDR1 SGDLS, CDR2 YYNGEE. The J segment lost 4 bases and the V segment lost 0 bases, leaving 4 bases of the junction unmatched. The CDR3 DNA follows: TGTGCCAGCAGCGTAGGGGGACTAGCGGAGGCAGATACGCAGTATTTT. Translating gives CASSVGGLAEADTQYF.